The 29 T cell receptor beta chains in this list originate from one sample, sequenced in a study of blood T cell repertoires in COVID-19. Some clones are missing from TCRdb's copy, which holds only in-frame ones; the method was immunoSEQ multiplex PCR. The sample lists some 170,000 clones; 90% were seen once. Sequenced sample: peripheral blood. The receptors stem from a man between 60 and 75 years old with active or convalescent COVID-19.

The chain uses TRBV7-9 and TRBJ2-7; 7 bases are shared with TRBD1. CDR3 size: 15 residues. Germline values: CDR1 SEHNR, CDR2 FQNEAQ (reference sequence). The V gene end was trimmed by 2 bases and the J gene end by 3 bases; junction bases not matched to a gene: 7. CDR3 amino acids: CASSLRQGDNYEQYF. The CDR3 coding sequence is TGTGCCAGCAGCTTAAGACAGGGCGATAACTACGAGCAGTACTTC.

This clone was seen at least ten times. J is TRBJ1-5 and V is TRBV6-5, with 8 bases identical to TRBD1. This CDR3 is 15 amino acids long. Germline CDR1 MNHEY, CDR2 SVGAGI. J was trimmed by 1 base and V by 6 bases; bases with no gene match: 5. The CDR3 DNA reads as TGTGCCAGCAGGCCACAGGGGGGGAGCAATCAGCCCCAGCATTTT. Amino acids: CASRPQGGSNQPQHF.

The chain carries TRBV7-2 and TRBJ2-2; TRBD2 agrees at 8 bases. Germline V gene sequence: CDR1 SGHTA, CDR2 FQGNSA. CDR3 length: 16 amino acids. V shed 3 bases and J 2 bases; nucleotides not matched to a gene: 5. DNA of the CDR3: TGTGCCAGCAGCTTTACTAGCGGCCTTAACACCGGGGAGCTGTTTTTT. Translation gives CASSFTSGLNTGELFF.

V is TRBV5-4 and J is TRBJ2-3; 11 bases agree with TRBD2. This CDR3 is 16 amino acids long. Losses at the gene ends were 0 bases for V and 2 bases for J; bases not matched to a gene: 2. Germline CDR1 is SGHNT and CDR2 is YYREEE (reference sequence). Here the CDR3 DNA reads TGTGCCAGCAGCTTGGTGACTAGCGGGACCACAGATACGCAGTATTTT. Its protein is CASSLVTSGTTDTQYF.

The rearrangement links TRBV5-5 to TRBJ2-7; D is perhaps TRBD1 (5 bases). There are 15 residues in the CDR3. CDR1 and CDR2 from the germline V gene are SGHKS and YYEKEE (reference sequence). The V end lost 2 bases, the J end lost 0 bases, and 12 bases lay between the germline ends. The CDR3 nucleotides are TGTGCCAGCAGCTTACAGGCTTTCCCCTCCTACGAGCAGTACTTC. This gives the protein CASSLQAFPSYEQYF.

The chain recombines TRBV28 with TRBJ1-5; TRBD1 matches at 7 bases. Germline CDR1 MDHEN, CDR2 SYDVKM. The CDR3 has 18 amino acids. V was clipped by 4 bases and J by 0 bases; unmatched bases: 12. Written as DNA, the CDR3 is TGTGCCAGCAGTTCGCCCCGGGACAGCGTTTATAGCAATCAGCCCCAGCATTTT. Translation gives CASSSPRDSVYSNQPQHF. Complete variable domain (other parts from reference TRBV28 and TRBJ1-5): DVKVTQSSRYLVKRTGEKVFLECVQDMDHENMFWYRQDPGLGLRLIYFSYDVKMKEKGDIPEGYSVSREKKERFSLILESASTNQTSMYLCASSSPRDSVYSNQPQHFGDGTRLSIL.

Points on this clone: With a much larger clone just one base away, this may be a read error. V is TRBV6-1 and J is TRBJ2-7; a weak D match, TRBD1 (5 bases). This CDR3 is 12 amino acids long. The V end lost 2 bases, the J end lost 5 bases, and 7 bases lay between the germline ends. Germline CDR1 reads MNHNS; CDR2 reads SASEGT. The CDR3 sequence: CASSETGHEQYF. The CDR3 coding sequence is TGTGCCAGCAGTGAAACAGGCCACGAGCAGTACTTC.

This chain uses TRBV12-3 or TRBV12-4 with TRBJ1-2, with D possibly being TRBD1 (5 bases). V shed 2 bases and J shed 10 bases, with 14 bases lying between them. This CDR3 is built from 13 residues. The CDR3 DNA is TGTGCCAGCAGTTTAAGTGGCAGGGCAGACTACACCTTC. Residues: CASSLSGRADYTF.

This clone showed up just a few times. V usage is TRBV29-1 and J usage is TRBJ1-2; 8 bases line up with TRBD1. Germline CDR1 reads SQVTM; CDR2 reads ANQGSEA. This CDR3 region has 13 residues. Unmatched junction bases numbered 7, after V lost 4 bases and J lost 6 bases. The CDR3 bases are TGCAGCGTTGCAAAAGGACAGGGAGATGGCTACACCTTC. Translation gives CSVAKGQGDGYTF.

The gene calls are TRBV12-3 or TRBV12-4 and TRBJ2-3; D not certain. Trimming cost V 3 bases and J 6 bases, with 7 bases left between them. The CDR3 length is 12 residues. The DNA for the CDR3 is TGTGCCAGCAGTTTTCAGGATGATACGCAGTATTTT. Translation gives CASSFQDDTQYF.

The chain carries TRBV7-9 and TRBJ2-3; TRBD1 aligns across 9 bases. Germline assignment: CDR1 SEHNR and CDR2 FQNEAQ (reference sequence). Trimming cost V 1 base and J 3 bases; bases outside gene matches: 14. This CDR3 contains 19 residues. As DNA, the CDR3 is TGTGCCAGCAGCTTAGATTTGCGCTCGGGACAGGGTCGTACAGATACGCAGTATTTT. This translates into CASSLDLRSGQGRTDTQYF.

The rearrangement joins TRBV5-1 to TRBJ1-1; TRBD1 matches at 10 bases. V dropped 5 bases and J dropped 3; count of bases not matched to a gene: 13. Germline lookup yields CDR1 SGHRS and CDR2 YFSETQ. This CDR3 region has 17 residues. The CDR3 DNA reads as TGCGCCAGCAGAGACAGGGGGCGCCGAACCAAGGACACTGAAGCTTTCTTT. Protein: CASRDRGRRTKDTEAFF.

The chain joins TRBV10-3 to TRBJ1-3; weak D call: TRBD1 (6 bases). V lost 6 bases and J 0 bases, leaving 9 bases between the germline ends. Germline CDR1 is ENHRY and CDR2 is SYGVKD. This CDR3 is 14 amino acids long. The CDR3: CAISMTGSGNTIYF. CDR3 DNA: TGTGCCATCAGCATGACAGGCTCTGGAAACACCATATATTTT.

The V and J genes are TRBV7-2 and TRBJ1-6, with D possibly TRBD1 on 5 matching bases. V shed 2 bases and J shed 7 bases, with 9 bases lying between them. Per the germline V gene, CDR1 is SGHTA and CDR2 is FQGNSA. This CDR3 is built from 14 residues. The CDR3 bases are TGTGCCAGCAGCTTAATCAGGGTGAATTCACCCCTCCACTTT. Its translation is CASSLIRVNSPLHF.

CDR3 region: CASSHLAGASYEQYF. The CDR3 coding sequence is TGCGCCAGCAGCCACCTAGCGGGAGCGTCCTACGAGCAGTACTTC. This chain connects TRBV4-1 to TRBJ2-7; 10 bases match TRBD2. This CDR3 has 15 amino acids. Germline V gene lookup returns CDR1 MGHRA and CDR2 YSYEKL. The J segment lost 1 base and the V segment lost 3 bases, leaving 3 bases of the junction unmatched.

The chain recombines TRBV30 with TRBJ2-7; D ambiguous. The CDR3 is made up of 12 amino acids. The germline CDR1 and CDR2 sequences are GTSNPN and SVGIG (reference sequence). Deletions cut 5 bases from V and 3 bases from J, with 11 bases between. The CDR3 nucleotides are TGTGCCTGGCGGCGGCAAAACTACGAGCAGTACTTC. Its protein is CAWRRQNYEQYF.

The rearrangement joins TRBV6-5 to TRBJ2-3; D is ambiguous. This CDR3 has 15 amino acids. The V gene lost 6 bases and the J gene lost 2 bases, with 15 bases spanning the gap. In germline, CDR1 is MNHEY, CDR2 SVGAGI. The CDR3 DNA follows: TGTGCCAGCAGACCCCGGGTAGAAACCACAGATACGCAGTATTTT. It yields the protein CASRPRVETTDTQYF.

This chain joins TRBV12-5 and TRBJ1-1; D is unclear. The V gene lost 6 bases and the J gene lost 0 bases, with 8 bases spanning the gap. Germline V lookup: CDR1 LGHNT, CDR2 FRNRAP. The CDR3 spans 13 residues. This CDR3 is CASGTFMNTEAFF. The DNA of the CDR3 is TGTGCTAGTGGGACATTCATGAACACTGAAGCTTTCTTT. Drawing the rest from reference TRBV12-5 and TRBJ1-1, the complete variable domain is DARVTQTPRHKVTEMGQEVTMRCQPILGHNTVFWYRQTMMQGLELLAYFRNRAPLDDSGMPKDRFSAEMPDATLATLKIQPSEPRDSAVYFCASGTFMNTEAFFGQGTRLTVV.

The chain joins TRBV30 to TRBJ1-6; D may be TRBD1 (6 bases). CDR3 length: 13 amino acids. In germline, CDR1 is GTSNPN, CDR2 SVGIG (reference sequence). Trimming stripped 6 bases from V and 7 bases from J, with 13 bases between. CDR3 nucleotides: TGTGCCTGTTCCGTGCAGGGGAATTCACCCCTCCACTTT. Translated, it gives CACSVQGNSPLHF. Full variable domain (remainder filled in from reference TRBV30 and TRBJ1-6): SQTIHQWPATLVQPVGSPLSLECTVEGTSNPNLYWYRQAAGRGLQLLFYSVGIGQISSEVPQNLSASRPQDRQFILSSKKLLLSDSGFYLCACSVQGNSPLHFGNGTRLTVT.

The gene calls are TRBV5-1 and TRBJ2-1; 8 bases fit TRBD2. The germline V gene encodes CDR1 SGHRS and CDR2 YFSETQ. The CDR3 consists of 17 residues. V lost 0 bases, J lost 5 bases, and 10 bases stayed unmatched. CDR3 DNA sequence: TGCGCCAGCAGCTTGGTTCCCGGCCTAGCGGGCCACAATGAGCAGTTCTTC. Residues: CASSLVPGLAGHNEQFF.

The chain recombines TRBV3-1 (or the pseudogene TRBV3-2) with TRBJ2-3, with 7 bases aligning to TRBD1. The CDR3 consists of 15 residues. The J segment lost 3 bases and the V segment lost 0 bases, leaving 3 bases of the junction unmatched. The V gene's germline CDR1 is LGHDT and CDR2 YNNKEL (reference sequence). The DNA of the CDR3 is TGTGCCAGCAGCCAAGATAGGGGGCGAACAGATACGCAGTATTTT. It specifies CASSQDRGRTDTQYF.

The rearrangement links TRBV18 to TRBJ2-2, with 10 bases aligning to TRBD2. The CDR3 extends over 16 amino acids. V was pared by 2 bases and J by 4 bases, with 4 bases of the junction left unmatched. The germline CDR1 and CDR2 sequences are KGHSH and LQKENI. CDR3 sequence reads: CASSPSLAGLTGELFF. CDR3 coding DNA: TGTGCCAGCTCACCATCACTAGCGGGACTCACCGGGGAGCTGTTTTTT.

J is TRBJ1-2 and V is TRBV2, with TRBD1 identical over 7 bases. V lost 7 bases and J lost 5; bases outside the gene matches: 10. Per the germline V gene, CDR1 is SNHLY and CDR2 is FYNNEI. The CDR3 loop spans 14 amino acids. CDR3 protein: CASIYQGEAYGYTF. As DNA, the CDR3 is TGTGCCAGCATTTACCAGGGGGAAGCGTATGGCTACACCTTC.

With regard to this clone: The same CDR3 arises from other DNA sequences in this sample as well. The chain has TRBV5-1 and TRBJ1-1, with D possibly matching TRBD1 (5 bases). Trimming shortened V by 5 bases and J by 1 base, and 9 bases separated the two germline ends. CDR1 SGHRS and CDR2 YFSETQ come from the germline V gene. The length of the CDR3 is 13 residues. DNA for the CDR3: TGCGCCAGCAGTGTACAGGAGAACACTGAAGCTTTCTTT. Encoded protein: CASSVQENTEAFF.

Regarding this clone: Other DNA variants within this sample encode the same CDR3. This chain connects TRBV12-3 or TRBV12-4 to TRBJ2-3; D is uncertain. This CDR3 is built from 12 residues. Trimming took 6 bases from V and 6 from J, leaving 10 bases between them. For the CDR3, the DNA is TGTGCCAGCAGCTTGGGCCGGGATACGCAGTATTTT. Translation: CASSLGRDTQYF.

This chain connects TRBV6-4 to TRBJ1-2, with no clear D. This CDR3 spans 15 amino acids. Germline V gene data show CDR1 as MRHNA and CDR2 as SNTAGT. V was pared by 0 bases and J by 2 bases, with 10 bases between. For the CDR3, the DNA is TGTGCCAGCAGTGACTCGGCAGGCAGGAACTATGGCTACACCTTC. Its translation is CASSDSAGRNYGYTF.

The V call is TRBV5-1, the J call TRBJ2-4, with a tentative D call TRBD1 (6 bases). Germline V gives CDR1 SGHRS, CDR2 YFSETQ. The CDR3 totals 16 residues. V lost 4 bases and J lost 0, with 14 bases in between. The CDR3 region has the DNA TGCGCCAGCAGCGCCCGGACAGACGTAGCCAAAAACATTCAGTACTTC. It is translated as CASSARTDVAKNIQYF.

The V gene is TRBV20-1, the J gene TRBJ2-7; D is possibly TRBD2 (6 bases). CDR3 length: 13 amino acids. The V gene's germline CDR1 is DFQATT and CDR2 SNEGSKA (reference sequence). Trimming stripped 3 bases from V and 2 bases from J, with 11 bases between. The CDR3 DNA sequence: TGCAGTGCTAGTCCGGGACTCCCCTACGAGCAGTACTTC. Translated, it gives CSASPGLPYEQYF.

V gene TRBV11-1 combines with J gene TRBJ1-6; the match to TRBD1 covers 11 bases. This CDR3 is 15 amino acids long. J gave up 14 bases and V 3 bases, and 9 bases lay outside the gene matches. Germline loops: CDR1 SGHAT, CDR2 FQDESV (reference sequence). CDR3 bases: TGTGCCAGCAGCTTTAGGGGACAGGGGGACGTCACCCTCCACTTT. Amino acid sequence: CASSFRGQGDVTLHF.